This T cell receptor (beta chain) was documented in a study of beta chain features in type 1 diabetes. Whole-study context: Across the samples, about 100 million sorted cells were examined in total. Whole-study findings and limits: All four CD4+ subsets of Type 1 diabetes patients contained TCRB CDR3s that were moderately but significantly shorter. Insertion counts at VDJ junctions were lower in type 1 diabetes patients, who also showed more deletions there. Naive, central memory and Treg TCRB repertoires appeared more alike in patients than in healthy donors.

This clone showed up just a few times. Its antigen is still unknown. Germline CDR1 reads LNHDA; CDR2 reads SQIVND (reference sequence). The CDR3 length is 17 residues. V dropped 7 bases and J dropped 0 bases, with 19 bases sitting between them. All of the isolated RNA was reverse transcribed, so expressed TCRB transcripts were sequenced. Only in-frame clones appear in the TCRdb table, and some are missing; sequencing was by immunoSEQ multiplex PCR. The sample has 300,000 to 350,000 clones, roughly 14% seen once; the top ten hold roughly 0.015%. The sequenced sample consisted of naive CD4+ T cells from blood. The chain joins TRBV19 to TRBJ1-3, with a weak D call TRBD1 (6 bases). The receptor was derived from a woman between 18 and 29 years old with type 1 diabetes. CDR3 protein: CASTPGPDRHSGNTIYF. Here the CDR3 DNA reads TGTGCCAGTACCCCAGGCCCCGACAGGCACTCTGGAAACACCATATATTTT.